The 21 T cell receptor beta chains below all came from one sample that was sequenced in a study of spatial heterogeneity in lung cancer. MiXCR, applied by TCRdb to the 5' RACE reads, yields one record per CDR3 protein. The sample has 25,000 to 35,000 distinct CDR3 sequences; 5% to 6% are singletons. The time point: blood at routine non-recurrence follow-up after resection. The specimen comprised PBMCs, sampled at follow-up. These receptors were obtained from a female donor with early-stage non-small cell lung cancer.

This clonotype was seen repeatedly, ten times or more. V is TRBV27 and J is TRBJ1-5, with a weak D call TRBD1 (5 bases). There are 15 residues in the CDR3. Trimming removed 3 bases from V and 2 bases from J, with 11 bases in between. Germline V gives CDR1 MNHEY, CDR2 SMNVEV (reference sequence). CDR3 loop: CASSFSGLRNQPQHF. In DNA, the CDR3 is TGTGCCAGCAGTTTTTCAGGGTTGCGCAATCAGCCCCAGCATTTT.

This clonotype appeared many times. V gene TRBV11-1 combines with J gene TRBJ2-2; D is unresolved. CDR3 length: 12 amino acids. Germline lookup yields CDR1 SGHAT and CDR2 FQDESV (reference sequence). V shed 6 bases and J shed 7 bases, with 9 bases lying between them. This CDR3 is CASRGYGGELFF. In nucleotides, the CDR3 is TGTGCCAGCAGAGGGTATGGCGGGGAGCTGTTTTTT.

The sample holds many counts of this clonotype. The rearrangement joins TRBV3-1 to TRBJ2-5; D possibly uses TRBD1 or TRBD2 (5 bases each). The germline V and J ends were trimmed by 0 bases and 2 bases, with 10 bases remaining between them. Germline V gene lookup returns CDR1 LGHDT and CDR2 YNNKEL (reference sequence). The CDR3 has 15 amino acids. The CDR3 sequence: CASSQDGTPQETQYF. The CDR3 region has the DNA TGTGCCAGCAGCCAAGATGGGACCCCACAAGAGACCCAGTACTTC.

This clonotype was observed a few times. The chain recombines TRBV7-6 with TRBJ1-5; 7 bases are shared with TRBD1. CDR3 length equals 15 residues. The V segment lost 5 bases and the J segment 0 bases; nucleotides outside the gene matches: 4. Germline assignment: CDR1 SGHVS and CDR2 FNYEAQ. This CDR3 is CASSPGQASNQPQHF. The DNA for the CDR3 is TGTGCCAGCAGCCCCGGACAGGCTAGCAATCAGCCCCAGCATTTT.

The table lists this clonotype with many counts. J is TRBJ1-6 and V is TRBV9, with D maybe TRBD1 (5 bases). CDR1 is SGDLS, CDR2 YYNGEE, per germline. CDR3 length: 13 amino acids. Trimming took off 0 bases at V and 10 bases at J, with 8 bases between the two ends. CDR3 sequence reads: CASSVGGDSPLHF. The CDR3 DNA is TGTGCCAGCAGCGTAGGCGGGGACTCACCCCTCCACTTT.

The sample holds many counts of this clonotype. This sequence joins TRBV7-9 and TRBJ1-1, with D possibly TRBD1 on 6 matching bases. Germline V gives CDR1 SEHNR, CDR2 FQNEAQ (reference sequence). Trimming left V 4 bases short and J 0 bases short, with 9 bases between. The CDR3 is 14 amino acids. CDR3 amino acids: CASSYGQLNTEAFF. The CDR3 nucleotides read TGTGCCAGCAGCTACGGACAGCTGAACACTGAAGCTTTCTTT.

This clonotype was recorded at least ten times. The rearrangement links TRBV20-1 to TRBJ1-4; D gene uncertain. There are 15 residues in the CDR3. Trimming took off 1 base at V and 6 bases at J, with 15 bases between the two ends. Germline CDR1 reads DFQATT; CDR2 reads SNEGSKA (reference sequence). The CDR3 DNA follows: TGCAGTGCTAGAGCCCGGGCAGATTCGCATGAAAAACTGTTTTTT. This encodes CSARARADSHEKLFF.

This clonotype was counted once. Since a much larger clone is just one base distant, this may be a read error. The V and J genes are TRBV6-5 and TRBJ2-7; D is undetermined. Per the germline V gene, CDR1 is MNHEY and CDR2 is SVGAGI. The CDR3 extends over 15 amino acids. Trimming cost V 4 bases and J 7 bases, with 20 bases left between them. The CDR3 coding sequence is TGTGCCAGCAGTTCGGGCAGGACGATGTTATTAGAGCAGTACTTC. Translation: CASSSGRTMLLEQYF.

This clonotype was counted ten times or more. The rearrangement joins TRBV6-5 to TRBJ2-5; TRBD1 or TRBD2 may be the D gene (5 bases each). V was cut by 8 bases and J by 1 base, with 17 bases left in between. Germline CDR1 reads MNHEY; CDR2 reads SVGAGI. This CDR3 is built from 15 residues. The CDR3 DNA reads as TGTGCCAGCTCTCGCCCCCCCGGGACCCAAGAGACCCAGTACTTC. Translated: CASSRPPGTQETQYF.

Ten or more counts support this clonotype. The rearrangement links TRBV11-2 to TRBJ2-2, with 11 bases aligning to TRBD1. Germline V gene sequence: CDR1 SGHAT, CDR2 FQNNGV. With 5 bases clipped from V and 8 bases from J, the junction kept 10 bases outside the gene matches. The CDR3 contains 16 residues. CDR3 nucleotides: TGTGCCAGCAGCACCCGGGACAGGGGGTTTGAAGGGGAGCTGTTTTTT. Residues: CASSTRDRGFEGELFF.

This clonotype appeared many times. The chain joins TRBV3-1 to TRBJ1-6; D gene unclear. CDR3 length: 12 residues. The germline V gene has CDR1 LGHDT and CDR2 YNNKEL (reference sequence). Trimming removed 6 bases from V and 9 bases from J, with 9 bases in between. CDR3 sequence reads: CASSLNSSPLHF. DNA for the CDR3: TGTGCCAGCAGTCTAAATAGTTCACCCCTCCACTTT.

The CDR3 nucleotides read TGTGCCAGCAGTGGGACTACGAACACTGAAGCTTTCTTT. Translated, it gives CASSGTTNTEAFF. This chain links TRBV6-1 with TRBJ1-1, with D unclear. V gave up 4 bases and J gave up 1 base, with 7 bases separating them. Germline V gives CDR1 MNHNS, CDR2 SASEGT. This CDR3 is 13 amino acids long.

This clonotype was seen ten or more times. The chain recombines TRBV7-9 with TRBJ2-7, with a possible D match to TRBD2 (5 bases). The CDR3 is made up of 15 amino acids. The ends were cut back, 5 bases at V and 2 bases at J, with 16 bases in the middle. Germline V gene data show CDR1 as SEHNR and CDR2 as FQNEAQ (reference sequence). The CDR3 DNA reads TGTGCCAGCAGCCGAAAACTAGAAAGGACCTACGAGCAGTACTTC. Amino acid sequence: CASSRKLERTYEQYF.

This clonotype was recorded at least ten times. V and J are TRBV28 and TRBJ1-1; D gene ambiguous. Trimming removed 3 bases from V and 1 base from J, with 6 bases in between. There are 13 residues in the CDR3. Germline-derived CDR1 and CDR2 are MDHEN and SYDVKM. The CDR3 DNA is TGTGCCAGCAGTTTTTCGGGGAACACTGAAGCTTTCTTT. Encoded protein: CASSFSGNTEAFF.

The chain is built from TRBV6-6 and TRBJ2-1; no clear D. The germline CDR1 and CDR2 sequences are MNHNY and SVGAGI (reference sequence). The germline V and J ends were trimmed by 6 bases and 7 bases, with 10 bases remaining between them. The CDR3 runs to 12 residues. The CDR3, as DNA: TGTGCCAGCAGCCCCGGAGTAAATGAGCAGTTCTTC. As protein: CASSPGVNEQFF.

Many counts were recorded for this clonotype. Here the CDR3 DNA reads TGTGCCAGCAGCCCCGGGCAGGGGACTGAAGCTTTCTTT. Its protein is CASSPGQGTEAFF. The chain employs TRBV9 and TRBJ1-1; a weak D match, TRBD1 (6 bases). CDR3 size: 13 residues. V lost 4 bases, J lost 5 bases, and 12 bases lay in between. CDR1 is SGDLS, CDR2 YYNGEE, per germline.

This clonotype was observed many times. V and J are TRBV4-3 and TRBJ2-3; no clear D. The CDR3 has 14 residues. V lost 2 bases, J lost 2 bases, and 8 bases lay in between. Germline values: CDR1 LGHNA, CDR2 YSLEER. CDR3 sequence (DNA): TGCGCCAGCAGCCAAAGACTGGACACAGATACGCAGTATTTT. Protein sequence: CASSQRLDTDTQYF.

There are many counts of this clonotype. The chain recombines TRBV10-3 with TRBJ2-7; D not certain. The germline V and J ends were trimmed by 3 bases and 2 bases, with 11 bases remaining between them. Germline V CDR1 and CDR2: ENHRY, SYGVKD. There are 14 residues in the CDR3. The CDR3 region is CAISDPGLTYEQYF. CDR3 bases: TGTGCCATCAGTGACCCCGGCCTCACCTACGAGCAGTACTTC.

Many counts were recorded for this clonotype. This chain uses TRBV20-1 with TRBJ1-4; D is ambiguous. CDR3 length equals 12 residues. CDR1 is DFQATT and CDR2 is SNEGSKA in the germline V gene (reference sequence). V lost 4 bases, J lost 3 bases, and 6 bases lay in between. CDR3 DNA: TGCAGTGCTACCCATCCTAATGAAAAACTGTTTTTT. It codes for CSATHPNEKLFF.

This clonotype was counted at least ten times. The rearrangement uses TRBV7-9 and TRBJ2-1, with 7 bases that match TRBD1. Trimming at V came to 4 bases and at J to 3 bases, leaving 3 bases not matched to a gene. In germline, CDR1 is SEHNR, CDR2 FQNEAQ (reference sequence). The CDR3 has 14 amino acids. The CDR3 DNA is TGTGCCAGCAGCTCCGGACAGGTCTACAATGAGCAGTTCTTC. It specifies CASSSGQVYNEQFF. Supplemented by reference TRBV7-9 and TRBJ2-1, the full variable domain reads DTGVSQNPRHKITKRGQNVTFRCDPISEHNRLYWYRQTLGQGPEFLTYFQNEAQLEKSRLLSDRFSAERPKGSFSTLEIQRTEQGDSAMYLCASSSGQVYNEQFFGPGTRLTVL.

This clonotype turned up a few times. Here the CDR3 DNA reads TGCGGTTATGGATCGACTGGGGGGCAGTTCTTC. Its protein product is CGYGSTGGQFF. The gene calls are TRBV29-1 and TRBJ2-1; the D call may be TRBD1 or TRBD2 (5 bases each). CDR1 and CDR2 (germline): SQVTM, ANQGSEA. CDR3 length: 11 amino acids.